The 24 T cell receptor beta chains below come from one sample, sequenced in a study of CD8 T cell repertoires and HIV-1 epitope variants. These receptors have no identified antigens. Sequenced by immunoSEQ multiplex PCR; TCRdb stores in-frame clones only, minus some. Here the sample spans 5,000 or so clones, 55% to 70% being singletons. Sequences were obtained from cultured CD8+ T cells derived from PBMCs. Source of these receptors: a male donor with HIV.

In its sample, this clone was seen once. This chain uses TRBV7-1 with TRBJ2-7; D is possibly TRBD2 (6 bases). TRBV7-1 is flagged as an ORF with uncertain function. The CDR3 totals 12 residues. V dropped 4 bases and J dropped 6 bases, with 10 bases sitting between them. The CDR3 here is CASSLRAGEQYF. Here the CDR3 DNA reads TGTGCCAGCAGCTTACGAGCGGGCGAGCAGTACTTC.

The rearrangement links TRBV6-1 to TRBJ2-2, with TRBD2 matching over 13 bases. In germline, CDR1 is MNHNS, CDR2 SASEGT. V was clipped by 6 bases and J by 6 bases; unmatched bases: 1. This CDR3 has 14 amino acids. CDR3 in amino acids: CASSGLAGAGELFF. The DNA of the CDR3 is TGTGCCAGCAGCGGACTAGCGGGAGCCGGGGAGCTGTTTTTT.

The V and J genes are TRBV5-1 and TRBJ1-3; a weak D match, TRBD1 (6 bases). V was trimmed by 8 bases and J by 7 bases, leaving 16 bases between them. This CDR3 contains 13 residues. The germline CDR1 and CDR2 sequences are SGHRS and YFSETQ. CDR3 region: CASRDTERNTIYF. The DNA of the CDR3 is TGCGCCAGTAGGGACACTGAAAGGAACACCATATATTTT.

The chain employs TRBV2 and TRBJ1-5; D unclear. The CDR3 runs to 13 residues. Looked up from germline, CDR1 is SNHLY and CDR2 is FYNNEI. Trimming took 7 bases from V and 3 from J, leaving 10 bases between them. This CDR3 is CASIRGINQPQHF. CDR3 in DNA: TGTGCCAGCATTCGGGGTATCAATCAGCCCCAGCATTTT.

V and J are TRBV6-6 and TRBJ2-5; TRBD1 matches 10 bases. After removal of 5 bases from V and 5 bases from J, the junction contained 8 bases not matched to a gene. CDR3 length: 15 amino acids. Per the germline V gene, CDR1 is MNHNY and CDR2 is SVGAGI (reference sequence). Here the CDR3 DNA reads TGTGCCAGCAGTCACAGACAGGGGGCCCAGGAGACCCAGTACTTC. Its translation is CASSHRQGAQETQYF.

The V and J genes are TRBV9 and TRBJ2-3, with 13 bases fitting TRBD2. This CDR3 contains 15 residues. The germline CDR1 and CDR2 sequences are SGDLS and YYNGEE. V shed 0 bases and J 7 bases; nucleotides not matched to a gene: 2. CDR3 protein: CASSVEGLAGYTQYF. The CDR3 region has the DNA TGTGCCAGCAGCGTAGAGGGACTAGCGGGGTATACGCAGTATTTT.

The DNA for the CDR3 is TGTGCCAGCAGCCCTACCAGTTACGAGCAGTACTTC. This codes for CASSPTSYEQYF. The genes are TRBV11-1 and TRBJ2-7; no definite D call. V lost 5 bases and J 4 bases, leaving 9 bases between the germline ends. The CDR3 contains 12 residues. Germline V gene lookup returns CDR1 SGHAT and CDR2 FQDESV (reference sequence).

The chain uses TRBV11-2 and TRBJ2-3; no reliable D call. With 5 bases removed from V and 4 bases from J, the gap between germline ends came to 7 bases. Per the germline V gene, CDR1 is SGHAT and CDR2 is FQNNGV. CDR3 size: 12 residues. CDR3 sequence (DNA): TGTGCCAGCAGCCTAACAGCAGATACGCAGTATTTT. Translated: CASSLTADTQYF.

The CDR3 DNA is TGTGCCAGCAGCTTGGAACAGTCGCTTGTCTATGAGCAGTTCTTC. The encoded protein is CASSLEQSLVYEQFF. The chain is built from TRBV5-4 and TRBJ2-1; D unclear. This CDR3 comprises 15 residues. CDR1 and CDR2 from the germline V gene are SGHNT and YYREEE (reference sequence). Trimming stripped 0 bases from V and 8 bases from J, with 15 bases between. The variable domain in full, completed from reference TRBV5-4 and TRBJ2-1, reads ETGVTQSPTHLIKTRGQQVTLRCSSQSGHNTVSWYQQALGQGPQFIFQYYREEENGRGNFPPRFSGLQFPNYSSELNVNALELDDSALYLCASSLEQSLVYEQFFGPGTRLTVL.

The DNA for the CDR3 is TGTGCCAGCACCTATAGCGGGGGGGCCAATGAGCAGTTCTTC. It translates to CASTYSGGANEQFF. The chain has TRBV5-6 and TRBJ2-1; 11 bases map to TRBD2. The germline V gene has CDR1 SGHDT and CDR2 YYEEEE. The CDR3 extends over 14 amino acids. J was trimmed by 6 bases and V by 6 bases; bases with no gene match: 5.

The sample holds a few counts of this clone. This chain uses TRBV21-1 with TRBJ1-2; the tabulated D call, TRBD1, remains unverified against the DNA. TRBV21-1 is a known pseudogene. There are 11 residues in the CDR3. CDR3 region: CASSGGSGYTF. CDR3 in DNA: TGTGCCAGCAGCGGGGGCAGTGGCTACACCTTC.

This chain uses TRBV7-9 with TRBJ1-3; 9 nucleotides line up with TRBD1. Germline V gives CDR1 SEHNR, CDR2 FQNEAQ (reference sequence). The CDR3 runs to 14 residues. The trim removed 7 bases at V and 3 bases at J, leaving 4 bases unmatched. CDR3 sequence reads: CASTATGGGNTIYF. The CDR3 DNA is TGTGCCAGCACCGCGACAGGGGGTGGAAACACCATATATTTT.

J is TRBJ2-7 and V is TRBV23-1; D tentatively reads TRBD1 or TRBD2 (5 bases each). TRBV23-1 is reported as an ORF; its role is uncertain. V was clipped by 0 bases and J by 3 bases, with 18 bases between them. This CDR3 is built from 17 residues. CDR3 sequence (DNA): TGCGCCAGCAGTCAATCGGGGGACGGGGCAGCGATCTACGAGCAGTACTTC. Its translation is CASSQSGDGAAIYEQYF.

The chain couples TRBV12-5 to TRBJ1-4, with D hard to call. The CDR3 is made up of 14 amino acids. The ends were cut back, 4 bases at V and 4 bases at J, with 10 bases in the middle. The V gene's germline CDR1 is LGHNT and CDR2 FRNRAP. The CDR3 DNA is TGTGCTAGTGGTTCCAGAGGAGGTAATGAAAAACTGTTTTTT. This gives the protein CASGSRGGNEKLFF.

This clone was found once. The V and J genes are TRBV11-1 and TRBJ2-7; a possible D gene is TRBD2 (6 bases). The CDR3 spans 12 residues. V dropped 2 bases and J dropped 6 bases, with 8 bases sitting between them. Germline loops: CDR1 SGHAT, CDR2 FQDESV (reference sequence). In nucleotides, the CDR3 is TGTGCCAGCAGCTTACGAGCGGGCGAGCAGTACTTC. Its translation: CASSLRAGEQYF.

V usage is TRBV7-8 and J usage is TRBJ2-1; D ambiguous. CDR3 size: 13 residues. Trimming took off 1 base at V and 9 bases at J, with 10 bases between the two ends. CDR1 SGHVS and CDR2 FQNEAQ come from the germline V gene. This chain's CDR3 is CASSLDGASEQFF. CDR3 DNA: TGTGCCAGCAGCTTAGACGGTGCCAGTGAGCAGTTCTTC. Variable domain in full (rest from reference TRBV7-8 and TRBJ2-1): GAGVSQSPRYKVAKRGQDVALRCDPISGHVSLFWYQQALGQGPEFLTYFQNEAQLDKSGLPSDRFFAERPEGSVSTLKIQRTQQEDSAVYLCASSLDGASEQFFGPGTRLTVL.

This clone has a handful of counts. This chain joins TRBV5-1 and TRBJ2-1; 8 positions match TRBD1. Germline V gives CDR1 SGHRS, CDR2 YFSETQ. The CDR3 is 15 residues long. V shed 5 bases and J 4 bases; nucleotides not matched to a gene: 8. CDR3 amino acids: CASSSGTGEYNEQFF. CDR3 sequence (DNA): TGCGCCAGCAGTTCCGGGACAGGCGAATACAATGAGCAGTTCTTC.

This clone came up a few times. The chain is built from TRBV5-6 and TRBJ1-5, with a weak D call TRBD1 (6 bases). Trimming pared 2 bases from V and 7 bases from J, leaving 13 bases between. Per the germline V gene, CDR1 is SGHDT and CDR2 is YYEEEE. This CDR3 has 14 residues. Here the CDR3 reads CASSFRGGRQPQHF. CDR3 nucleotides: TGTGCCAGCAGCTTTAGGGGGGGGCGGCAGCCCCAGCATTTT.

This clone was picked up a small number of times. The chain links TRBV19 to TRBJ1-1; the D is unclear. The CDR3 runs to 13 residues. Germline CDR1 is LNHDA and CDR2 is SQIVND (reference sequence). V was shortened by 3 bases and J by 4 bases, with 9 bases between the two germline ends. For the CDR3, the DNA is TGTGCCAGTAGTATGTATGGGCTCACTGAAGCTTTCTTT. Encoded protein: CASSMYGLTEAFF.

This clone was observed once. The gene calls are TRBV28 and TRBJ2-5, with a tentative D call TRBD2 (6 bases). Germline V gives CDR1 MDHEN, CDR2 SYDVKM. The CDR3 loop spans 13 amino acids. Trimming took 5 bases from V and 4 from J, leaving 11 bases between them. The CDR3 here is CASSSEEGETQYF. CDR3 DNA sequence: TGTGCCAGCAGTAGTGAGGAGGGAGAGACCCAGTACTTC.

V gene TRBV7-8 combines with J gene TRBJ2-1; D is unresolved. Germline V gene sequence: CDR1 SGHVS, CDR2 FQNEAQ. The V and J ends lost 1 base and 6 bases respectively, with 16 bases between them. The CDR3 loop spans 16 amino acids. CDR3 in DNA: TGTGCCAGCAGCTTAGAGGCGGTAGAATATAGCAATGAGCAGTTCTTC. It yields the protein CASSLEAVEYSNEQFF.

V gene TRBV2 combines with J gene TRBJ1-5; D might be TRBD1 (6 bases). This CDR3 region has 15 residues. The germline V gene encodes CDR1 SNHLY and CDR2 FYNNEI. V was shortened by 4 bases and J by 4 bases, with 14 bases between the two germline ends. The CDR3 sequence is CASSAATGQNQPQHF. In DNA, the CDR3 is TGTGCCAGCAGTGCCGCGACAGGACAAAATCAGCCCCAGCATTTT.

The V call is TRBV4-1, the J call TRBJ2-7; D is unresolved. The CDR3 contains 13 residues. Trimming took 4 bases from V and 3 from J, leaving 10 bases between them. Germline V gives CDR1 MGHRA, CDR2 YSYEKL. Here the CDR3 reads CASSRILDYEQYF. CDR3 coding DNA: TGCGCCAGCAGCCGTATACTCGACTACGAGCAGTACTTC.

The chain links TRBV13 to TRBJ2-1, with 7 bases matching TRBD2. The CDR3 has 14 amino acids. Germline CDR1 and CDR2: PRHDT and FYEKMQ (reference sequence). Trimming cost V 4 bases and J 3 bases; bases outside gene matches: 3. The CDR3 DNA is TGTGCCAGCAGCTCCACTAGCGACTACAATGAGCAGTTCTTC. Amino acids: CASSSTSDYNEQFF.